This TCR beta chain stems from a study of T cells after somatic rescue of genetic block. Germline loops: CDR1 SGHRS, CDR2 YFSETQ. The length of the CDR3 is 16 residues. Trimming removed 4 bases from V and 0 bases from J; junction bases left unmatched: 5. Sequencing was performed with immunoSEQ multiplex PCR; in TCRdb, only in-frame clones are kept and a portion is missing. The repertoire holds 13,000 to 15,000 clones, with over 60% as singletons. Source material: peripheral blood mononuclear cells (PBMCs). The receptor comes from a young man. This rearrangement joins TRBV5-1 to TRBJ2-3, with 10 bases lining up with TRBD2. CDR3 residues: CASSPWTSGSTDTQYF. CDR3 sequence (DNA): TGCGCCAGCAGCCCCTGGACTAGCGGTAGCACAGATACGCAGTATTTT.